Listed below are T cell receptor beta chains from one sample, sequenced in a study of identical twins. One entry per CDR3 protein results from TCRdb running MiXCR on the 5' RACE reads. The sample shows nearly 650,000 distinct CDR3 sequences, just over 7% of them seen only once. These data also featured in a second study, about yellow fever vaccine responses in identical twins.

The sample was PBMCs. The receptor source for this set is a woman between 18 and 29 years old in good health. The CDR3 runs from the conserved cysteine through the conserved F or W. Size tells how often a clone was seen (once, few, many) or the class of an expanded clone, and some rows leave it out.

>TRBJ1-1|.|TRBV19|14
CASRTQGVNTEAFF
>TRBJ2-1|few|TRBV6-2/TRBV6-3|14
CASRAQGAYNEQFF
>TRBJ2-1|.|TRBV5-1|15
CASSSGVSYYNEQFF
>TRBJ2-2|few|TRBV12-3/TRBV12-4|15
CASRWGTSNTGELFF
>TRBJ2-7|few|TRBV10-3|14
CAISASTNSGEQYF
>TRBJ2-7|many|TRBV7-9|12
CASSLRSYEQYF
>TRBJ1-2|few|TRBV29-1|15
CSVEGAANSSYGYTF
>TRBJ1-1|.|TRBV6-5|15
CASSYSAGADNEAFF
>TRBJ1-2|few|TRBV11-2|14
CASSPSQGTYGYTF
>TRBJ2-2|.|TRBV5-1|15
CASRRGTENTGELFF
>TRBJ1-6|many|TRBV12-3/TRBV12-4|15
CASSPPKGNNSPLHF
>TRBJ2-5|.|TRBV12-3/TRBV12-4|13
CASSLGQGGPQDF
>TRBJ2-5|many|TRBV4-1|15
CASSQDRGGQETQYF